Here is one T cell receptor beta chain with its context. The antigen remains unidentified. This CDR3 spans 13 amino acids. Per the germline V gene, CDR1 is SNHLY and CDR2 is FYNNEI. V lost 6 bases to trimming and J lost 4 bases, with 12 bases between them. The data originate from a study of radiotherapy plus CTLA-4 blockade in lung cancer. Study as a whole: Around 18% of enrolled patients responded objectively, and roughly 30% had disease control.

The data were produced by immunoSEQ multiplex PCR, yet TCRdb's version contains in-frame clones alone and is incomplete. The sample records 75,000 to 100,000 clones, around 86% being singletons. Points from the study as a whole: According to reports, early shifts in blood T cell clones, alongside interferon-beta, forecast response most accurately. In blood, TCR clones derived from the tumor expanded after radiotherapy plus ipilimumab.

The chain combines TRBV2 with TRBJ1-1; D is perhaps TRBD1 (6 bases). The TCR was taken from a human donor with non-small cell lung cancer who had a partial response to radiotherapy plus ipilimumab. The material was peripheral blood, obtained from a patient treated with radiotherapy plus ipilimumab. The CDR3 coding sequence is TGTGCCAGCAGGAGGGAGGGGGGCACTGAAGCTTTCTTT. Translation: CASRREGGTEAFF. Full variable domain (rest looked up from reference TRBV2 and TRBJ1-1): EPEVTQTPSHQVTQMGQEVILRCVPISNHLYFYWYRQILGQKVEFLVSFYNNEISEKSEIFDDQFSVERPDGSNFTLKIRSTKLEDSAMYFCASRREGGTEAFFGQGTRLTVV.